This T cell receptor beta chain came from a study of blood T cell repertoires in COVID-19. On the study more broadly: T cells, B-cell-depleted T cells, or PBMCs supplied cDNA or gDNA.

The CDR3 extends over 15 amino acids. V was pared by 2 bases and J by 2 bases, with 3 bases of the junction left unmatched. Germline-derived CDR1 and CDR2 are WNHNN and SYGVQD (reference sequence). In the original processing: Using reference gene primer amplification, nucleated cell counts were estimated. TCRdb's table, derived via immunoSEQ multiplex PCR, lists solely in-frame clones and lacks some. Clone size and the V and J calls come from that table; the DNA yielded D and trimming. The sample lists 180,000 or so clones; around 87% were seen once. The sample taken for sequencing was peripheral blood. The clonotype originates from a man aged 45-65 years with acute or convalescent COVID-19. V and J are TRBV10-1 and TRBJ2-1, with 7 bases lining up with TRBD2. In DNA, the CDR3 is TGCGCCAGCAGTGAGGGGCTAGCGGCCTACAATGAGCAGTTCTTC. It yields the protein CASSEGLAAYNEQFF.